This T cell receptor (beta chain) was found in a study of CD8+ T cells in alopecia areata. Overall study: Tofacitinib therapy took 6 to 18 months; 6 months off drug came after.

Isolated RNA was reverse transcribed into cDNA used as the sequencing template. This table comes from immunoSEQ multiplex PCR, and its TCRdb copy is limited to in-frame clones, with some not included. The sample lists approximately 59,000 clones; approximately 43% were seen once. With V trimmed by 4 bases and J by 3 bases, 12 bases remained unmatched. CDR3 length equals 17 residues. Germline CDR1 and CDR2: MNHEY and SMNVEV (reference sequence). Broader study findings: In lesional scalp, particularly from alopecia totalis/universalis, clonality was higher than in normal scalp.

On this clone: Antigen: not known.

The rearrangement uses TRBV27 and TRBJ2-7; TRBD2 matches at 10 bases. The TCR sequence derives from a human donor with alopecia areata. The sample in question was CD8+ T cells sorted from blood, obtained at week 0. CDR3 amino acids: CASSSLAGGPPSYEQYF. The CDR3, as DNA: TGTGCCAGCAGTTCCTTAGCGGGAGGCCCCCCGAGCTACGAGCAGTACTTC.